The 19 T cell receptor beta chains reported below all come from one sample, sequenced in a study of T cell responses to AZD1222 COVID-19 vaccine. Clones were sequenced by immunoSEQ multiplex PCR, and TCRdb holds only the in-frame ones, with some missing. The sample contains some 81,000 clones, approximately 86% of which appear only once. Sample: peripheral blood, taken 28 days after the second AZD1222 dose. The receptors come from an adult who received the AZD1222 COVID-19 vaccine.

V usage is TRBV5-4 and J usage is TRBJ1-3; 9 positions agree with TRBD1. This CDR3 comprises 15 residues. Per the germline V gene, CDR1 is SGHNT and CDR2 is YYREEE (reference sequence). J lost 2 bases, V lost 4 bases, and 4 bases had no gene match. In DNA form, the CDR3 reads TGTGCCAGCAGCCTCCGGGACAGGGCTGGAAACACCATATATTTT. It codes for CASSLRDRAGNTIYF.

This clone was counted between two and nine times. This chain connects TRBV6-6 to TRBJ1-6; 11 bases are a match to TRBD1. CDR1 and CDR2 (germline): MNHNY, SVGAGI (reference sequence). Losses at the gene ends were 5 bases for V and 2 bases for J; bases not matched to a gene: 14. The CDR3 runs 20 residues. The CDR3 bases are TGTGCCAGCAGTCGCCGGCCCCAATGGACAGGGGGCGCCTATAATTCACCCCTCCACTTT. It translates to CASSRRPQWTGGAYNSPLHF.

The chain uses TRBV21-1 and TRBJ1-6. TRBV21-1 is tagged as a pseudogene. The CDR3 spans 20 residues. The DNA of the CDR3 is TGTGCCAGCAGCCACCCCTGGGGAACCGCAGAAGACTCCTATAATTCACCCCTCCACTTT. This encodes CASSHPWGTAEDSYNSPLHF.

J is TRBJ1-2 and V is TRBV2, with TRBD1 matching 9 bases. The CDR3 sequence is 15 residues long. Unmatched junction bases numbered 8, after V lost 5 bases and J lost 4 bases. Germline V gives CDR1 SNHLY, CDR2 FYNNEI. The CDR3 bases are TGTGCCAGCAGTAACACAGGGGGCCAGGGCTATGGCTACACCTTC. Its translation: CASSNTGGQGYGYTF.

This chain uses TRBV9 with TRBJ1-3; D not certain. V gave up 0 bases and J gave up 2 bases, with 9 bases separating them. The CDR3 loop spans 15 amino acids. Germline assignment: CDR1 SGDLS and CDR2 YYNGEE. The CDR3, as DNA: TGTGCCAGCAGCGTAGGAACATTCCCTGGAAACACCATATATTTT. Protein sequence: CASSVGTFPGNTIYF.

Written as DNA, the CDR3 is TGTGCCAGCAGCCGTACCGGGATCCGGATAGATACGCAGTATTTT. Translated: CASSRTGIRIDTQYF. The V call is TRBV5-6, the J call TRBJ2-3; TRBD2 is a possible D gene (5 bases). Germline V lookup: CDR1 SGHDT, CDR2 YYEEEE. The CDR3 runs 15 residues. Trimming took 4 bases from V and 5 from J, leaving 17 bases between them.

V and J are TRBV16 and TRBJ1-5, with D possibly matching TRBD1 (5 bases). Trimming pared 5 bases from V and 5 bases from J, leaving 16 bases between. The CDR3 is made up of 15 amino acids. Germline lookup yields CDR1 KGHSY and CDR2 FQNENV. The CDR3 sequence is CASSERQGGDQPQHF. The CDR3 coding sequence is TGTGCCAGCAGCGAGAGGCAGGGCGGGGATCAGCCCCAGCATTTT.

The chain uses TRBV28 and TRBJ1-2, with D uncertain. The CDR3 consists of 13 residues. V was shortened by 2 bases and J by 8 bases, with 12 bases between the two germline ends. Looked up from germline, CDR1 is MDHEN and CDR2 is SYDVKM. The CDR3 DNA follows: TGTGCCAGCAGTTTACCTAAGATATACGGCTACACCTTC. Its translation: CASSLPKIYGYTF.

The chain employs TRBV30 and TRBJ2-5; D is uncertain. This CDR3 has 13 amino acids. V dropped 3 bases and J dropped 9 bases, with 17 bases sitting between them. The germline V gene has CDR1 GTSNPN and CDR2 SVGIG (reference sequence). CDR3 region: CAWSRVGLGPQYF. The CDR3 bases are TGTGCCTGGAGCCGGGTAGGATTAGGGCCCCAGTACTTC.

The rearrangement links TRBV24-1 to TRBJ2-7; 7 positions match TRBD1. This CDR3 spans 16 amino acids. CDR1 and CDR2 from the germline V gene are KGHDR and SFDVKD. V lost 4 bases, J lost 4 bases, and 12 bases stayed unmatched. The DNA for the CDR3 is TGTGCCACCAGTGACCGGGACAGTTTATTTGATTACGAGCAGTACTTC. Its translation: CATSDRDSLFDYEQYF.

CDR3 DNA: TGTGCCAGCAGCCAAGATTCCGGAGCGGGAGGAGCCAAAAACATTCAGTACTTC. Translation gives CASSQDSGAGGAKNIQYF. The chain employs TRBV4-2 and TRBJ2-4, with 9 bases matching TRBD2. The CDR3 has 18 amino acids. V was pared by 0 bases and J by 0 bases, with 6 bases of the junction left unmatched. Germline V CDR1 and CDR2: LGHNA, YNFKEQ.

This clone was detected only a few times. CDR3 nucleotides: TGTGCCAGCAGCCGTAGCTATACGCAGTATTTT. Translating it yields CASSRSYTQYF. The J gene is TRBJ2-3, the V gene TRBV3-1 (or the pseudogene TRBV3-2); D is ambiguous. V shed 4 bases and J shed 7 bases, with 6 bases lying between them. The CDR3 length is 11 residues. Germline V gives CDR1 LGHDT, CDR2 YNNKEL (reference sequence).

V usage is TRBV3-1 (or the pseudogene TRBV3-2) and J usage is TRBJ2-3; 12 bases match TRBD2. The CDR3 covers 15 residues. Germline V lookup: CDR1 LGHDT, CDR2 YNNKEL (reference sequence). V was clipped by 4 bases and J by 9 bases; unmatched bases: 8. The CDR3 region has the DNA TGTGCCAGCAGCCCTAGCGGGGGGGGACTCGGGACGCAGTATTTT. It specifies CASSPSGGGLGTQYF.

This chain links TRBV19 with TRBJ2-2, with 9 bases matching TRBD1. Trimming cost V 3 bases and J 6 bases; bases outside gene matches: 8. Germline lookup yields CDR1 LNHDA and CDR2 SQIVND (reference sequence). This CDR3 has 16 residues. The CDR3 DNA reads as TGTGCCAGTAGTATGGAATTTGGGACAGGGTCCGGGGAGCTGTTTTTT. This sequence encodes CASSMEFGTGSGELFF.

The chain links TRBV4-2 to TRBJ2-2; D is perhaps TRBD1 (6 bases). Trimming pared 10 bases from V and 7 bases from J, leaving 10 bases between. The germline gives CDR1 LGHNA, CDR2 YNFKEQ. This CDR3 is 11 amino acids long. Here the CDR3 DNA reads TGTGCCACTAAAGGGGGCGGGGAGCTGTTTTTT. This translates into CATKGGGELFF.

The chain joins TRBV12-2 to TRBJ1-6. TRBV12-2 represents a pseudogene. The length of the CDR3 is 20 residues. The CDR3 sequence is CASRLASAEGTSSYNSPLHF. In nucleotides, the CDR3 is TGTGCAAGTCGCTTAGCTTCGGCAGAGGGCACGAGCTCCTATAATTCACCCCTCCACTTT.

The J gene is TRBJ1-6, the V gene TRBV6-6, with 8 bases matching TRBD1. This CDR3 comprises 12 residues. Germline V gives CDR1 MNHNY, CDR2 SVGAGI (reference sequence). The J segment lost 10 bases and the V segment lost 10 bases, leaving 6 bases of the junction unmatched. CDR3 in DNA: TGTGCCACCGCGGGACAGGACTCACCCCTCCACTTT. Translation: CATAGQDSPLHF.

The chain recombines TRBV5-1 with TRBJ2-2; D call uncertain. The CDR3 sequence is 13 residues long. CDR1 is SGHRS, CDR2 YFSETQ, per germline. CDR3 loop: CATRQADTGELFF. The CDR3 DNA reads as TGCGCTACACGTCAGGCGGACACCGGGGAGCTGTTTTTT.

The rearrangement uses TRBV6-4 and TRBJ1-3; possible D gene TRBD1, 6 bases. This CDR3 is 17 amino acids long. Trimming cost V 6 bases and J 0 bases, with 18 bases left between them. The germline V gene encodes CDR1 MRHNA and CDR2 SNTAGT. This chain's CDR3 is CASSQGPASSSGNTIYF. CDR3 bases: TGTGCCAGCAGCCAGGGGCCAGCCTCAAGCTCTGGAAACACCATATATTTT.